This T cell receptor beta chain was recovered during a study of blood T cell repertoires in COVID-19. The wider study: PBMCs, B-cell-depleted T cells, or T cells provided the cDNA or gDNA that made up the material.

Enrolled through a virtual design, the participants were between about 18 and 100 years of age and came from under 30 US areas. V lost 3 bases and J 5 bases, leaving 22 bases between the germline ends. This CDR3 comprises 17 residues. The germline V gene encodes CDR1 KGHSH and CDR2 LQKENI. The data were produced by immunoSEQ multiplex PCR, yet TCRdb's version contains in-frame clones alone and is incomplete. Here the sample spans roughly 200,000 clones, more than 80% being singletons. The sequencing input was PBMCs or T cells enriched from blood (not recorded which). V and J are TRBV18 and TRBJ1-1; D remains ambiguous. The clonotype originates from a man aged 35 to 55 who had recovered from COVID-19. DNA for the CDR3: TGTGCCAGCTCACCTCTCACCCCCACAGTGGGCGGGACTGAAGCTTTCTTT. Translating it yields CASSPLTPTVGGTEAFF.